The next 25 T cell receptor beta chains were all read from a single sample in a study of molecular identifiers for immune sequencing clone quantification. TCRdb fed the PCR reads into MiXCR, producing one record per CDR3 protein. The repertoire holds under 600,000 distinct CDR3 sequences, with 25% as singletons. The sample was naive CD8+ T cells from blood, with Jurkat cell RNA spiked in. As to subset: FACS-sorted CD8+CD4-CCR7+CD45RA+ naive T cells. The receptor source for this set is a human donor in good health. Some libraries in this study had Jurkat cell RNA spiked in.

Of note for this clonotype: An end of the junction does not agree with germline; a read error may underlie this. The V and J genes are TRBV6-1 and TRBJ1-4, with D perhaps matching TRBD1 (6 bases). The CDR3 has 15 amino acids. Germline loops: CDR1 MNHNS, CDR2 SASEGT. The CDR3 reads CASSLDRSLSEKLLF. In DNA, the CDR3 is TGTGCCAGTAGCCTAGACAGGTCTCTGAGTGAAAAACTGCTTTTT.

This clonotype was detected a few times. The V call is TRBV4-1, the J call TRBJ1-6; D is unresolved. Germline assignment: CDR1 MGHRA and CDR2 YSYEKL. Trimming pared 2 bases from V and 10 bases from J, leaving 18 bases between. The CDR3 is 16 residues long. CDR3 sequence (DNA): TGCGCCAGCAGCCAAAGCCCACCGGGATCTAGGTCACCCCTCCACTTT. Translating it yields CASSQSPPGSRSPLHF.

This clonotype was observed many times. The gene calls are TRBV7-6 and TRBJ2-3; D call uncertain. CDR1 is SGHVS, CDR2 FNYEAQ, per germline. Trimming stripped 0 bases from V and 1 base from J, with 2 bases between. The CDR3 contains 13 residues. The CDR3 here is CASSLARTDTQYF. The CDR3 DNA reads TGTGCCAGCAGCTTAGCACGCACAGATACGCAGTATTTT.

This clonotype was observed at least ten times. This chain joins TRBV15 and TRBJ2-7; D possibly corresponds to TRBD1 (5 bases). This CDR3 is 13 amino acids long. The V end was cut by 0 bases, the J end by 5 bases, with 8 bases between. The germline V gene has CDR1 LNHNV and CDR2 YYDKDF (reference sequence). The CDR3 DNA is TGTGCCACCAGCAGAGACAGGGTGGACGAGCAGTACTTC. This gives the protein CATSRDRVDEQYF.

Many counts were recorded for this clonotype. The V and J genes are TRBV7-8 and TRBJ2-5, with TRBD2 matching over 11 bases. V dropped 3 bases and J dropped 5; count of bases not matched to a gene: 8. Germline V gene sequence: CDR1 SGHVS, CDR2 FQNEAQ. This CDR3 contains 16 residues. The DNA of the CDR3 is TGTGCCAGCAGCTTCCGACTAGCGGGGTTTCGGGAGACCCAGTACTTC. Its translation: CASSFRLAGFRETQYF.

A note on this clonotype: This clone may be a read error of a much larger clone one base away. The chain recombines TRBV9 with TRBJ1-5; TRBD1 aligns across 9 bases. The J segment lost 5 bases and the V segment lost 0 bases, leaving 0 bases of the junction unmatched. The CDR3 runs 14 residues. CDR1 SGDLS and CDR2 YYNGEE come from the germline V gene. The CDR3 is CASSVGTGDQPQHF. CDR3 nucleotides: TGTGCCAGCAGCGTAGGGACAGGGGATCAGCCCCAGCATTTT.

This clonotype has a handful of counts. The chain carries TRBV7-6 and TRBJ2-4; 15 nucleotides line up with TRBD2. In germline, CDR1 is SGHVS, CDR2 FNYEAQ. The CDR3 has 18 amino acids. V lost 5 bases and J lost 0; bases outside the gene matches: 5. The CDR3 sequence is CASSPGLAGGVAKNIQYF. The DNA of the CDR3 is TGTGCCAGCAGCCCGGGACTAGCGGGGGGAGTAGCCAAAAACATTCAGTACTTC.

V and J are TRBV20-1 and TRBJ1-1; weak D call: TRBD1 (5 bases). The CDR3 loop spans 12 amino acids. In germline, CDR1 is DFQATT, CDR2 SNEGSKA (reference sequence). V was pared by 2 bases and J by 4 bases, with 8 bases between. This CDR3 reads CSARIGGTEAFF. Written as DNA, the CDR3 is TGCAGTGCTAGAATCGGGGGCACTGAAGCTTTCTTT.

This clonotype was seen many times. This chain links TRBV7-8 with TRBJ1-1; 9 nucleotides align to TRBD1. CDR3 length: 15 amino acids. Per the germline V gene, CDR1 is SGHVS and CDR2 is FQNEAQ. The ends lost 4 bases at V and 3 bases at J; junction bases unmatched: 6. For the CDR3, the DNA is TGTGCCAGCAGCTCGGGGGACAGGGAATACACTGAAGCTTTCTTT. This translates into CASSSGDREYTEAFF.

This clonotype was observed a few times. It may be a read error: a sequence one base away is much more abundant. The CDR3 protein is CASSVRQYNSPLHF. CDR3 DNA sequence: TGTGCCAGCAGCGTAAGGCAATATAATTCACCCCTCCACTTT. The chain uses TRBV9 and TRBJ1-6; D gene unclear. CDR3 length equals 14 residues. Germline CDR1 SGDLS, CDR2 YYNGEE. The germline V and J ends were trimmed by 1 base and 4 bases, with 6 bases remaining between them.

Note on this clonotype: A much larger clone sits a single nucleotide away, making a read error possible. The chain joins TRBV4-1 to TRBJ1-1, with 9 bases identical to TRBD1. The germline CDR1 and CDR2 sequences are MGHRA and YSYEKL. The CDR3 loop spans 15 amino acids. CDR3 in amino acids: CASSPTGGENTEAIF. The DNA of the CDR3 is TGCGCCAGCAGCCCAACAGGGGGCGAGAACACTGAAGCTATCTTT.

In this sample, this clonotype turned up a few times. The rearrangement joins TRBV7-9 to TRBJ2-1, with D uncertain. The CDR3 sequence is 15 residues long. The germline V gene encodes CDR1 SEHNR and CDR2 FQNEAQ (reference sequence). V lost 5 bases and J 0 bases, leaving 11 bases between the germline ends. The CDR3 DNA reads as TGTGCCAGCAGCAAAATTGATCCCTCCTACAATGAGCAGTTCTTC. Its translation: CASSKIDPSYNEQFF.

A few counts support this clonotype. J is TRBJ1-5 and V is TRBV12-3 or TRBV12-4; 10 positions agree with TRBD1. The CDR3 is 14 residues long. J lost 2 bases, V lost 9 bases, and 4 bases had no gene match. CDR3 protein: CASTTGGGNQPQHF. The CDR3, as DNA: TGTGCCAGTACGACAGGGGGCGGCAATCAGCCCCAGCATTTT.

The rearrangement joins TRBV11-2 to TRBJ1-1; D is possibly TRBD1 (6 bases). V dropped 5 bases and J dropped 5 bases, with 18 bases sitting between them. CDR1 and CDR2 (germline): SGHAT, FQNNGV. The CDR3 consists of 15 residues. CDR3 bases: TGTGCCAGCAGCCTCCCAGTTCTAGGGGGGACTGAAGCTTTCTTT. Amino acids: CASSLPVLGGTEAFF.

V usage is TRBV6-2 or TRBV6-3 and J usage is TRBJ1-5; TRBD1 matches at 8 bases. Germline values: CDR1 MNHEY, CDR2 SVGEGT. This CDR3 contains 18 residues. Trimming at V came to 7 bases and at J to 1 base, leaving 15 bases not matched to a gene. The CDR3 DNA reads TGTGCCAGCACCCCGGGCAGGGGGCGAGCGGAAAGCAATCAGCCCCAGCATTTT. Translated, it gives CASTPGRGRAESNQPQHF.

The V gene is TRBV5-4, the J gene TRBJ1-1; D may be TRBD1 (5 bases). This CDR3 contains 19 residues. Germline V gene lookup returns CDR1 SGHNT and CDR2 YYREEE (reference sequence). The V end was cut by 0 bases, the J end by 4 bases, with 25 bases between. The CDR3 DNA follows: TGTGCCAGCAGCTTGGAGGTCACAGTGTCGGGGGGAATAGTCACTGAAGCTTTCTTT. The encoded protein is CASSLEVTVSGGIVTEAFF.

This clonotype has just a few counts. V gene TRBV5-6 combines with J gene TRBJ1-6, with 7 bases that match TRBD1. From germline, CDR1 is SGHDT and CDR2 YYEEEE. The trim removed 2 bases at V and 13 bases at J, leaving 9 bases unmatched. The CDR3 is 14 residues long. The CDR3 DNA is TGTGCCAGCAGCTTAAGGGACAGTTATGATCCCCTCCACTTT. Protein: CASSLRDSYDPLHF.

V usage is TRBV10-2 and J usage is TRBJ2-2; D may be TRBD2 (5 bases). V was trimmed by 2 bases and J by 7 bases, leaving 14 bases between them. CDR1 and CDR2 from the germline V gene are WSHSY and SAAADI. CDR3 size: 15 residues. The CDR3 region is CASSEGRDIGGELFF. CDR3 nucleotide sequence: TGCGCCAGCAGTGAGGGTCGGGATATTGGCGGGGAGCTGTTTTTT.

This clonotype was seen many times. CDR3 loop: CAWSDFLGYEQFF. CDR3 sequence (DNA): TGTGCCTGGAGTGACTTCCTCGGCTATGAGCAGTTCTTC. This chain connects TRBV30 to TRBJ2-1; the D is unclear. This CDR3 spans 13 amino acids. The germline V gene has CDR1 GTSNPN and CDR2 SVGIG (reference sequence). The V and J ends lost 1 base and 8 bases respectively, with 12 bases between them.

About this clonotype: The junction shows a germline mismatch at one end, possibly a read error. For the CDR3, the DNA is TGTGCCAGCAGCTTGATTCTGTCAGGACTAGCGGACACAGATACGCGGTATTTT. This encodes CASSLILSGLADTDTRYF. The J gene is TRBJ2-3, the V gene TRBV5-6; 10 nucleotides line up with TRBD2. Germline lookup yields CDR1 SGHDT and CDR2 YYEEEE. This CDR3 region has 18 residues. The full variable domain, its missing parts supplied by reference TRBV5-6 and TRBJ2-3, is DAGVTQSPTHLIKTRGQQVTLRCSPKSGHDTVSWYQQALGQGPQFIFQYYEEEERQRGNFPDRFSGHQFPNYSSELNVNALLLGDSALYLCASSLILSGLADTDTRYFGPGTRLTVL.

About this clonotype itself: An end of the junction does not agree with germline; a read error may underlie this. The chain employs TRBV7-9 and TRBJ1-4; possibly TRBD1 for D (6 bases). The germline CDR1 and CDR2 sequences are SEHNR and FQNEAQ (reference sequence). CDR3 length equals 16 residues. The CDR3 protein is CANSPSTPGASEKLFF. CDR3 in DNA: TGTGCCAACAGCCCCTCAACGCCAGGGGCGAGTGAAAAACTGTTTTTT.

A single count supports this clonotype. A read error is possible here, since a much larger clone lies one base away. The gene calls are TRBV2 and TRBJ2-2; 7 bases align to TRBD1. J gave up 2 bases and V 8 bases, and 5 bases lay outside the gene matches. This CDR3 is 14 amino acids long. Germline-derived CDR1 and CDR2 are SNHLY and FYNNEI. DNA of the CDR3: TGTGCCAGCCCTCGGGACAGTAACACCGGGGAGCTGTTTTTT. Its protein product is CASPRDSNTGELFF.

Comments on this clonotype: A much bigger clone sits one base away, suggesting this may be a read error. CDR3 DNA sequence: TGTGCCCGCGCGCTGTCCACAGATACGCAGTATTTT. It translates to CARALSTDTQYF. The V call is TRBV28, the J call TRBJ2-3, with no clear D. The germline gives CDR1 MDHEN, CDR2 SYDVKM. CDR3 length: 12 amino acids. Trimming left V 11 bases short and J 2 bases short, with 11 bases between.

As regards this clonotype: A single base separates this from a much larger clone, so it may be a read error. This sequence joins TRBV27 and TRBJ2-5, with a possible D match to TRBD2 (7 bases). Per germline, CDR1 MNHEY and CDR2 SMNVEV (reference sequence). Trimming shortened V by 4 bases and J by 9 bases, and 24 bases separated the two germline ends. The CDR3 spans 16 residues. The CDR3 nucleotides are TGTGCCAGCAGTTATTTAACGGGGGGCCCGGTGGCGGCCCAGTACTTC. It translates to CASSYLTGGPVAAQYF.

The chain carries TRBV9 and TRBJ2-1, with TRBD2 matching 11 bases. Germline V gene lookup returns CDR1 SGDLS and CDR2 YYNGEE. V dropped 3 bases and J dropped 5; count of bases not matched to a gene: 4. This CDR3 is 15 amino acids long. DNA of the CDR3: TGTGCCAGCAGCGATGGGACTAGCGGCAACAATGAGCAGTTCTTC. Its protein is CASSDGTSGNNEQFF.